These T cell receptor beta chains were read from a single sample in a study of blood T cell repertoires in COVID-19. The repertoire was sequenced with immunoSEQ multiplex PCR; TCRdb's copy has only in-frame clones and lacks some. The repertoire holds 54,000 or so clones, with about 84% as singletons. Specimen: peripheral blood. The receptors stem from a woman aged 80 or older with acute or convalescent COVID-19. The CDR3 runs from the conserved cysteine through the conserved F or W. Each record gives: D gene, CDR3 length, clone size, V gene, J gene, CDR3 protein, CDR3 DNA. The D gene is left open where the match is weak. Some rows have no size entry. The others give once, few or many, or a class for an expanded clone.

d_call: NA
cdr3_length: 13
clone_size: NA
v_call: TRBV10-1
j_call: TRBJ2-1
cdr3_aa: CASSETGLNEQFF
cdr3_nt: TGCGCCAGCAGTGAGACAGGGTTGAATGAGCAGTTCTTC

d_call: NA
cdr3_length: 15
clone_size: NA
v_call: TRBV19
j_call: TRBJ2-2
cdr3_aa: CASSWGHSNTGELFF
cdr3_nt: TGTGCCAGTAGTTGGGGACATTCGAACACCGGGGAGCTGTTTTTT

d_call: TRBD1
cdr3_length: 14
clone_size: NA
v_call: TRBV11-1
j_call: TRBJ2-1
cdr3_aa: CASSSDRGVTIPFF
cdr3_nt: TGTGCCAGCAGCTCGGACAGGGGAGTTACAATTCCGTTCTTC

d_call: NA
cdr3_length: 15
clone_size: NA
v_call: TRBV12-5
j_call: TRBJ1-3
cdr3_aa: CASGSGQGYGNTIYF
cdr3_nt: TGTGCTAGTGGTTCTGGTCAGGGGTATGGAAACACCATATATTTT

d_call: TRBD2
cdr3_length: 13
clone_size: few
v_call: TRBV4-2
j_call: TRBJ2-1
cdr3_aa: CASSQAGLDEQFF
cdr3_nt: TGTGCCAGCAGCCAAGCAGGACTAGATGAGCAGTTCTTC

d_call: TRBD2
cdr3_length: 15
clone_size: NA
v_call: TRBV5-1
j_call: TRBJ2-1
cdr3_aa: CASSLETGGIDEQFF
cdr3_nt: TGCGCCAGCAGCTTGGAAACGGGGGGGATCGATGAGCAGTTCTTC

d_call: TRBD1
cdr3_length: 14
clone_size: NA
v_call: TRBV2
j_call: TRBJ1-1
cdr3_aa: CASRGDRLNTEAFF
cdr3_nt: TGTGCCAGCAGGGGGGACAGGTTGAACACTGAAGCTTTCTTT

d_call: NA
cdr3_length: 13
clone_size: NA
v_call: TRBV2
j_call: TRBJ2-1
cdr3_aa: CASAQGVYNEQFF
cdr3_nt: TGTGCCAGCGCACAGGGTGTTTACAATGAGCAGTTCTTC

d_call: NA
cdr3_length: 13
clone_size: NA
v_call: TRBV12-3/TRBV12-4
j_call: TRBJ1-1
cdr3_aa: CASSLSGGPEAFF
cdr3_nt: TGTGCCAGCAGTCTTAGCGGGGGACCAGAAGCTTTCTTT

d_call: NA
cdr3_length: 15
clone_size: NA
v_call: TRBV5-4
j_call: TRBJ1-6
cdr3_aa: CASSRGGFQSSPLHF
cdr3_nt: TGTGCCAGCAGCCGGGGAGGGTTTCAGAGTTCACCCCTCCACTTT

d_call: NA
cdr3_length: 15
clone_size: NA
v_call: TRBV18
j_call: TRBJ1-1
cdr3_aa: CASSPPLTENTEAFF
cdr3_nt: TGTGCCAGCTCACCACCGTTGACAGAGAACACTGAAGCTTTCTTT

d_call: NA
cdr3_length: 18
clone_size: NA
v_call: TRBV6-2/TRBV6-3
j_call: TRBJ1-3
cdr3_aa: CASSHRRINSRDGNTIYF
cdr3_nt: TGTGCCAGCAGCCATAGGCGAATAAACAGCCGGGATGGAAACACCATATATTTT

d_call: TRBD1
cdr3_length: 15
clone_size: NA
v_call: TRBV5-1
j_call: TRBJ1-6
cdr3_aa: CASSFGQAANSPLHF
cdr3_nt: TGCGCCAGCAGCTTCGGACAGGCCGCTAATTCACCCCTCCACTTT

d_call: TRBD2
cdr3_length: 19
clone_size: once
v_call: TRBV9
j_call: TRBJ2-3
cdr3_aa: CASSVAASAGVGGTDTQYF
cdr3_nt: TGTGCCAGCAGCGTAGCTGCTAGCGCGGGAGTCGGTGGGACAGATACGCAGTATTTT

d_call: NA
cdr3_length: 14
clone_size: NA
v_call: TRBV6-1
j_call: TRBJ2-1
cdr3_aa: CASSELASYNEQFF
cdr3_nt: TGTGCCAGCAGTGAACTAGCTAGCTACAATGAGCAGTTCTTC

d_call: NA
cdr3_length: 17
clone_size: once
v_call: TRBV28
j_call: TRBJ1-2
cdr3_aa: CASSFGGPGGGDYGYTF
cdr3_nt: TGTGCCAGCAGTTTTGGGGGCCCCGGGGGAGGGGACTATGGCTACACCTTC

d_call: NA
cdr3_length: 15
clone_size: NA
v_call: TRBV5-4
j_call: TRBJ1-6
cdr3_aa: CASSLQGGDNSPLHF
cdr3_nt: TGTGCCAGCAGCTTGCAGGGAGGGGATAATTCACCCCTCCACTTT

d_call: NA
cdr3_length: 15
clone_size: NA
v_call: TRBV2
j_call: TRBJ2-1
cdr3_aa: CASSDLPGSTNEQFF
cdr3_nt: TGTGCCAGCAGTGACCTTCCGGGAAGTACCAATGAGCAGTTCTTC

d_call: TRBD1
cdr3_length: 14
clone_size: NA
v_call: TRBV3-1/TRBV3-2
j_call: TRBJ1-2
cdr3_aa: CASSQEQGGNGYTF
cdr3_nt: TGTGCCAGCAGCCAAGAACAGGGGGGGAATGGCTACACCTTC

d_call: NA
cdr3_length: 14
clone_size: NA
v_call: TRBV30
j_call: TRBJ2-2
cdr3_aa: CAWARGGVGGELFF
cdr3_nt: TGTGCCTGGGCAAGGGGTGGGGTTGGCGGGGAGCTGTTTTTT

d_call: TRBD1
cdr3_length: 13
clone_size: NA
v_call: TRBV18
j_call: TRBJ1-2
cdr3_aa: CASSPGQGSGYTF
cdr3_nt: TGTGCCAGCTCACCAGGACAGGGCAGCGGCTACACCTTC

d_call: TRBD2
cdr3_length: 14
clone_size: few
v_call: TRBV4-1
j_call: TRBJ2-1
cdr3_aa: CASSWGLAATEQFF
cdr3_nt: TGCGCCAGCAGCTGGGGACTAGCGGCGACTGAGCAGTTCTTC

d_call: TRBD2
cdr3_length: 17
clone_size: NA
v_call: TRBV3-1/TRBV3-2
j_call: TRBJ2-1
cdr3_aa: CASSRPGGGLAHNEQFF
cdr3_nt: TGTGCCAGCAGCCGCCCCGGGGGAGGACTAGCACACAATGAGCAGTTCTTC

d_call: NA
cdr3_length: 13
clone_size: NA
v_call: TRBV20-1
j_call: TRBJ1-1
cdr3_aa: CSASQVMNTEAFF
cdr3_nt: TGCAGTGCTAGTCAGGTCATGAACACTGAAGCTTTCTTT

d_call: TRBD1
cdr3_length: 15
clone_size: NA
v_call: TRBV6-5
j_call: TRBJ1-5
cdr3_aa: CASRSGQGAGKPQHF
cdr3_nt: TGTGCCAGCAGGTCAGGACAGGGGGCCGGGAAGCCCCAGCATTTT

d_call: TRBD1
cdr3_length: 15
clone_size: once
v_call: TRBV7-8
j_call: TRBJ1-5
cdr3_aa: CASSRQGHSNQPQHF
cdr3_nt: TGTGCCAGCAGCCGACAGGGACATAGCAATCAGCCCCAGCATTTT

d_call: NA
cdr3_length: 14
clone_size: NA
v_call: TRBV7-3
j_call: TRBJ2-5
cdr3_aa: CASSLKGDQETQYF
cdr3_nt: TGTGCCAGCAGCTTAAAGGGGGACCAGGAGACCCAGTACTTC

d_call: NA
cdr3_length: 13
clone_size: once
v_call: TRBV2
j_call: TRBJ1-4
cdr3_aa: CASTGDSYEKLFF
cdr3_nt: TGTGCCAGCACGGGGGACTCCTATGAAAAACTGTTTTTT

d_call: TRBD1
cdr3_length: 15
clone_size: NA
v_call: TRBV7-2
j_call: TRBJ1-2
cdr3_aa: CASSSPPTTGNGYTF
cdr3_nt: TGTGCCAGCAGCTCCCCTCCGACGACAGGGAATGGCTACACCTTC

d_call: NA
cdr3_length: 13
clone_size: NA
v_call: TRBV5-4
j_call: TRBJ1-6
cdr3_aa: CASSSGYNSPLHF
cdr3_nt: TGTGCCAGCAGCTCGGGTTATAATTCACCCCTCCACTTT

d_call: NA
cdr3_length: 16
clone_size: NA
v_call: TRBV7-9
j_call: TRBJ2-7
cdr3_aa: CASSPAQGRDSYEQYF
cdr3_nt: TGTGCCAGCAGCCCTGCCCAGGGGAGGGATTCCTACGAGCAGTACTTC

d_call: NA
cdr3_length: 14
clone_size: once
v_call: TRBV4-2
j_call: TRBJ2-3
cdr3_aa: CASSQDRLVDTQYF
cdr3_nt: TGTGCCAGCAGCCAAGATCGACTCGTCGATACGCAGTATTTT

d_call: TRBD2
cdr3_length: 15
clone_size: NA
v_call: TRBV7-2
j_call: TRBJ2-3
cdr3_aa: CASSLIGGYTDTQYF
cdr3_nt: TGTGCCAGCAGCTTAATCGGGGGGTACACAGATACGCAGTATTTT

d_call: NA
cdr3_length: 14
clone_size: few
v_call: TRBV23-1
j_call: TRBJ2-7
cdr3_aa: CASSQRQNSYEQYF
cdr3_nt: TGCGCCAGCAGTCAGAGACAGAACTCCTACGAGCAGTACTTC

d_call: NA
cdr3_length: 13
clone_size: NA
v_call: TRBV11-2
j_call: TRBJ1-5
cdr3_aa: CASSLASNQPQHF
cdr3_nt: TGTGCCAGCAGCTTAGCCTCCAATCAGCCCCAGCATTTT

d_call: TRBD2
cdr3_length: 15
clone_size: NA
v_call: TRBV3-1/TRBV3-2
j_call: TRBJ2-1
cdr3_aa: CASSQGLAGDNEQFF
cdr3_nt: TGTGCCAGCAGCCAGGGACTAGCGGGAGACAATGAGCAGTTCTTC

d_call: NA
cdr3_length: 12
clone_size: NA
v_call: TRBV7-6
j_call: TRBJ2-7
cdr3_aa: CASSITGSEQYF
cdr3_nt: TGTGCCAGCAGCATTACAGGCTCCGAGCAGTACTTC

d_call: NA
cdr3_length: 14
clone_size: NA
v_call: TRBV19
j_call: TRBJ1-1
cdr3_aa: CASRGTDGRGEAFF
cdr3_nt: TGTGCCAGTAGGGGAACGGACGGCCGCGGGGAAGCTTTCTTT

d_call: NA
cdr3_length: 16
clone_size: few
v_call: TRBV3-1/TRBV3-2
j_call: TRBJ1-2
cdr3_aa: CASSQAGLGGGYGYTF
cdr3_nt: TGTGCCAGCAGCCAAGCGGGACTCGGGGGTGGTTATGGCTACACCTTC

d_call: TRBD1
cdr3_length: 14
clone_size: once
v_call: TRBV5-1
j_call: TRBJ1-1
cdr3_aa: CASRRDSMNTEAFF
cdr3_nt: TGCGCCAGCAGAAGGGACAGCATGAACACTGAAGCTTTCTTT

d_call: NA
cdr3_length: 20
clone_size: NA
v_call: TRBV21-1
j_call: TRBJ2-6
cdr3_aa: CASSKEGAAGVCSGANVLTF
cdr3_nt: TGTGCCAGCAGCAAAGAGGGAGCGGCAGGGGTTTGCTCTGGGGCCAACGTCCTGACTTTC

d_call: TRBD1
cdr3_length: 11
clone_size: NA
v_call: TRBV6-5
j_call: TRBJ2-7
cdr3_aa: CARGQGYEQYF
cdr3_nt: TGTGCCAGGGGACAGGGCTACGAGCAGTACTTC

d_call: NA
cdr3_length: 13
clone_size: NA
v_call: TRBV5-1
j_call: TRBJ2-7
cdr3_aa: CASSQRISYEQYF
cdr3_nt: TGCGCCAGCAGCCAGCGCATCTCCTACGAGCAGTACTTC

d_call: NA
cdr3_length: 14
clone_size: NA
v_call: TRBV10-2
j_call: TRBJ2-1
cdr3_aa: CASRQTGAYNEQFF
cdr3_nt: TGCGCCAGCAGACAGACAGGTGCCTACAATGAGCAGTTCTTC

d_call: NA
cdr3_length: 15
clone_size: NA
v_call: TRBV10-3
j_call: TRBJ2-2
cdr3_aa: CAISELQGGTGELFF
cdr3_nt: TGTGCCATCAGTGAGCTCCAGGGAGGCACCGGGGAGCTGTTTTTT

d_call: NA
cdr3_length: 12
clone_size: NA
v_call: TRBV25-1
j_call: TRBJ1-1
cdr3_aa: CASNSLGTEAFF
cdr3_nt: TGTGCCAGCAATAGCCTGGGCACTGAAGCTTTCTTT

d_call: TRBD1
cdr3_length: 13
clone_size: NA
v_call: TRBV19
j_call: TRBJ1-4
cdr3_aa: CASRDRTNEKLFF
cdr3_nt: TGTGCCAGCAGGGACAGGACGAATGAAAAACTGTTTTTT

d_call: TRBD1
cdr3_length: 16
clone_size: NA
v_call: TRBV18
j_call: TRBJ1-2
cdr3_aa: CASSVKQGAGDYGYTF
cdr3_nt: TGTGCCAGCTCAGTCAAACAGGGGGCTGGGGACTATGGCTACACCTTC